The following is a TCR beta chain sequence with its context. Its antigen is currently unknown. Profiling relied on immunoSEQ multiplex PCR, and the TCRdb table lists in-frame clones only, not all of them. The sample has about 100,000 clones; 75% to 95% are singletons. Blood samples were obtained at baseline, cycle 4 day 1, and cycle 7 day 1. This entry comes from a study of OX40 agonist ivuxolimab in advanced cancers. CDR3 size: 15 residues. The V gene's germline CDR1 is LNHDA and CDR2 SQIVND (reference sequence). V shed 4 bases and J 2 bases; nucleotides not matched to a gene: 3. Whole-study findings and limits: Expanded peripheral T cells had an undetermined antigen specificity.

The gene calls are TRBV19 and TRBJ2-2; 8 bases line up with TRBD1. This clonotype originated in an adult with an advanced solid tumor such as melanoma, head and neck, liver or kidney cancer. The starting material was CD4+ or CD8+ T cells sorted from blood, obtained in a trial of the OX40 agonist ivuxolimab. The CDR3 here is CASSTRGRNTGELFF. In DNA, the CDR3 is TGTGCCAGTAGTACCAGGGGGCGTAACACCGGGGAGCTGTTTTTT.